This T cell receptor beta chain was captured by sequencing in a study of blood T cell repertoires in COVID-19. Across the whole study: Collection of acute and convalescent COVID-19 samples took place in the United States, Italy and Spain.

Authors' methods: Amplification of reference gene primers provided the estimated nucleated cell counts. Assay: immunoSEQ multiplex PCR; the TCRdb copy retains only in-frame clones and omits some. V, J and clone size reflect that table, while D and trimming were determined from the DNA. Of approximately 220,000 clones in the sample, 70% to 90% were seen once. Trimming stripped 0 bases from V and 4 bases from J, with 16 bases between. The CDR3 sequence is 16 residues long. The germline V gene encodes CDR1 SGDLS and CDR2 YYNGEE. The study assigned cohorts using participant-reported clinical history. The chain combines TRBV9 with TRBJ1-2; no firm D call. The sequence derives from a woman aged 40 to 50 with acute COVID-19. The sequencing input was PBMCs or T cells enriched from blood (not recorded which). The CDR3 sequence: CASSVAGGGGGYGYTF. CDR3 in DNA: TGTGCCAGCAGCGTAGCTGGCGGCGGAGGAGGCTATGGCTACACCTTC. The full variable domain, its missing parts supplied by reference TRBV9 and TRBJ1-2, is DSGVTQTPKHLITATGQRVTLRCSPRSGDLSVYWYQQSLDQGLQFLIQYYNGEERAKGNILERFSAQQFPDLHSELNLSSLELGDSALYFCASSVAGGGGGYGYTFGSGTRLTVV.